The 7 T cell receptor beta chains below were found in one sample sequenced in a study of T-cell reconstitution after alpha-beta-depleted transplantation in children. Preparation of the TCRbeta library used unique molecular identifiers. One entry per CDR3 protein results from TCRdb running MiXCR on the PCR reads. This table has about a million distinct CDR3 sequences, less than 30% appearing once. The sample in question was PBMCs, mostly from graft donor cells, obtained 360 days after TCRalphabeta/CD19-depleted stem cell transplant. Receptors were obtained from a boy in the first two years of life who had a stem cell transplant for SCID, so the T cells may come from the graft donor.

CDR3 nucleotides: TGTGCCAGCAGGGTCAGCCAGGGGCCAACCGGGGAGCTGTTTTTT. Encoded protein: CASRVSQGPTGELFF. The chain links TRBV25-1 to TRBJ2-2; TRBD1 might be the D (6 bases). The germline V gene encodes CDR1 MGHDK and CDR2 SYGVNS. V was trimmed by 6 bases and J by 5 bases, leaving 16 bases between them. This CDR3 contains 15 residues.

The table lists this clonotype with a few counts. This chain links TRBV18 with TRBJ2-1; D perhaps matches TRBD2 (5 bases). The germline CDR1 and CDR2 sequences are KGHSH and LQKENI. This CDR3 spans 17 amino acids. Deletions cut 0 bases from V and 1 base from J, with 13 bases between. The CDR3 region is CASSPPGMPISYNEQFF. CDR3 DNA sequence: TGTGCCAGCTCACCACCCGGGATGCCAATTTCCTACAATGAGCAGTTCTTC.

This chain links TRBV24-1 with TRBJ2-2, with 11 positions matching TRBD2. Germline CDR1 reads KGHDR; CDR2 reads SFDVKD. The J segment lost 2 bases and the V segment lost 4 bases, leaving 5 bases of the junction unmatched. The CDR3 loop spans 17 amino acids. The CDR3 spells CATSDTGTSGNTGELFF. The CDR3 coding sequence is TGTGCCACCAGTGACACCGGGACTAGCGGAAACACCGGGGAGCTGTTTTTT.

The J gene is TRBJ2-2, the V gene TRBV7-6, with TRBD2 identical over 11 bases. From germline, CDR1 is SGHVS and CDR2 FNYEAQ. V shed 5 bases, J shed 4 bases, and the junction held 6 bases outside the gene matches. The CDR3 length is 16 residues. The chain's CDR3 is CASSPPSGGSTGELFF. CDR3 nucleotide sequence: TGTGCCAGCAGCCCCCCTAGCGGGGGGAGCACCGGGGAGCTGTTTTTT.

In this sample, this clonotype turned up a few times. The chain has TRBV15 and TRBJ2-2; a possible D gene is TRBD2 (6 bases). This CDR3 contains 16 residues. Germline CDR1 LNHNV, CDR2 YYDKDF (reference sequence). Trimming took 3 bases from V and 0 from J, leaving 11 bases between them. For the CDR3, the DNA is TGTGCCACCAGCAGGGAGGGTCCTTCGAACACCGGGGAGCTGTTTTTT. This sequence encodes CATSREGPSNTGELFF.

This clonotype was seen only a few times. This chain uses TRBV4-2 with TRBJ2-7; D may be TRBD1 (6 bases). This CDR3 has 13 amino acids. The V gene lost 6 bases and the J gene lost 5 bases, with 14 bases spanning the gap. The germline V gene encodes CDR1 LGHNA and CDR2 YNFKEQ. For the CDR3, the DNA is TGTGCCAGCAGAGCCACGGACAGAAACGAGCAGTACTTC. It codes for CASRATDRNEQYF.

The CDR3 region is CASSLEGQHLTGELFF. The CDR3 bases are TGTGCCAGCAGTTTGGAGGGCCAACACCTCACCGGGGAGCTGTTTTTT. The rearrangement links TRBV12-3 or TRBV12-4 to TRBJ2-2, with D perhaps matching TRBD2 (6 bases). V was cut by 3 bases and J by 4 bases, with 15 bases left in between. This CDR3 region has 16 residues.